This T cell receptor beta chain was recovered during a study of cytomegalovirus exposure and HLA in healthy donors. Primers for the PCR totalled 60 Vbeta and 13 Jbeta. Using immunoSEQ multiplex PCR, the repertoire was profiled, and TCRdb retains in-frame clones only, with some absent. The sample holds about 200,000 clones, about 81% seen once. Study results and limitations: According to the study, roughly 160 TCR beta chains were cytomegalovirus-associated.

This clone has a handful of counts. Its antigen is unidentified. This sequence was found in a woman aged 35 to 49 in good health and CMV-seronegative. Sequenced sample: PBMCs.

The CDR3 DNA reads as TGTGCCAGCAGTTTCTCGACTAGCGGGATGCCCAATGAGCAGTTCTTC. Its translation is CASSFSTSGMPNEQFF. This chain uses TRBV6-5 with TRBJ2-1, with 11 nucleotides matching TRBD2. This CDR3 contains 16 residues. Losses at the gene ends were 4 bases for V and 6 bases for J; bases not matched to a gene: 8. Germline CDR1 and CDR2: MNHEY and SVGAGI.